The clone carrying this T cell receptor (beta chain) has a handful of counts. What it binds is not known. TCRdb analysed the 5' RACE reads with MiXCR anew, one entry per CDR3 protein. The table shows some 240,000 distinct CDR3 sequences, with roughly a tenth occurring only once. The data stem from a study of identical twins. Per the germline V gene, CDR1 is DFQATT and CDR2 is SNEGSKA (reference sequence). The CDR3 is 14 amino acids. Trimming removed 3 bases from V and 4 bases from J, with 13 bases in between. Study results and caveats: In drawing conclusions, the study used cross-sectional statistical analysis and did not follow the same donors. There were fewer insertions in abundant cord blood beta clonotypes, but memory repertoires showed no such pattern.

The V gene is TRBV20-1, the J gene TRBJ2-1, with a possible D match to TRBD2 (6 bases). The sample comprised memory T cells sorted from blood. The TCR originated in a man between 50 and 59 years old in good health. The CDR3 loop reads CSASPAGTYNEQFF. The CDR3 coding sequence is TGCAGTGCTAGCCCGGCGGGAACGTACAATGAGCAGTTCTTC.